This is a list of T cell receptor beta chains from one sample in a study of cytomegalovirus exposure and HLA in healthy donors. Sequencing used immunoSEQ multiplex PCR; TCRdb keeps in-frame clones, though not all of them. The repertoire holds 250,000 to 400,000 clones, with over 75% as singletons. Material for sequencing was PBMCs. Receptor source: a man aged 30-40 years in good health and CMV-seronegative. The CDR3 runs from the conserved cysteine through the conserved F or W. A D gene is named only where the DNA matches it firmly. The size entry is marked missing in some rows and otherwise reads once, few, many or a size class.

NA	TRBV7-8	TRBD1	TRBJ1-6	TGTGCCAGCAGCTTGACAGGGAGCACCTATAATTCACCCCTCCACTTT	CASSLTGSTYNSPLHF
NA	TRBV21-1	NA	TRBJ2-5	TGTGCCAGCAGCAAACGGACTAGCGGGGGGGCCGGAGAGACCCAGTACTTC	CASSKRTSGGAGETQYF
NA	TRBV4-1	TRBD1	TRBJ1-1	TGCGCCAGCAGCCCGACCGGGACAGGGTTCACTGAAGCTTTCTTT	CASSPTGTGFTEAFF
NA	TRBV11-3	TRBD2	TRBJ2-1	TGTGCCAGCAGTTTGCGGGGGGGCTCCTACAATGAGCAGTTCTTC	CASSLRGGSYNEQFF
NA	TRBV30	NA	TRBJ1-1	TGTGCCTGGACAAGACGGGGGGCTGCGATCACTGAAGCTTTCTTT	CAWTRRGAAITEAFF
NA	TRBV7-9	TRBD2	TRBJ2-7	TGTGCCAGCAGCCGGGGGGGATCCTACGAGCAGTACTTC	CASSRGGSYEQYF
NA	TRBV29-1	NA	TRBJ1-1	TGCAGCGGCGGGATAGGGAGCACTGAAGCTTTCTTT	CSGGIGSTEAFF
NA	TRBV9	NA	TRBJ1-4	TGTGCCGGCCCACCGAGGGAGAATGAAAAACTGTTTTTT	CAGPPRENEKLFF
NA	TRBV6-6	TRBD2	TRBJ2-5	TGTGCCAGCAGTTACGGGGGGGTCCAAGAGACCCAGTACTTC	CASSYGGVQETQYF
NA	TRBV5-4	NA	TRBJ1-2	TGTGCCAGCAGCTTGGTAACAGAAGCTAACTATGGCTACACCTTC	CASSLVTEANYGYTF
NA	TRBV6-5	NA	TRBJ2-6	TGTGCCAGCAGTTACAGGGGCTCTGGGGCCAACGTCCTGACTTTC	CASSYRGSGANVLTF
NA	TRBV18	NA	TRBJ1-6	TGTGCCAGCTCCGGACAGACCAGTAATTCACCCCTCCACTTT	CASSGQTSNSPLHF
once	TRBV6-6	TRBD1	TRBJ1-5	TGTGCCAGCACCCCCGGGACAGGGGATCAGCCCCAGCATTTT	CASTPGTGDQPQHF
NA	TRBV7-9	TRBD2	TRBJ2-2	TGTGCCAGCAGCTCAGCGGGGGGAAACACCGGGGAGCTGTTTTTT	CASSSAGGNTGELFF